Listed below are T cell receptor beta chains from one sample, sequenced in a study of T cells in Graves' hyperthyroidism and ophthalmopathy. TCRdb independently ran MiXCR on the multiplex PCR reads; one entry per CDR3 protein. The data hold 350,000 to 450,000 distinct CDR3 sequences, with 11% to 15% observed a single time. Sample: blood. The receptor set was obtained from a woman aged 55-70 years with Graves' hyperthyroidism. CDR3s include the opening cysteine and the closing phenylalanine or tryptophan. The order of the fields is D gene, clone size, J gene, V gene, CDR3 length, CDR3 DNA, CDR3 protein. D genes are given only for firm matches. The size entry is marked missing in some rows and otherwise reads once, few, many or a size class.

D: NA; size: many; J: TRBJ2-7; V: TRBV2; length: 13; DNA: TGTGCCAGCACCCCGGGGTCCGACTACGAGCAGTACTTC; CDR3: CASTPGSDYEQYF
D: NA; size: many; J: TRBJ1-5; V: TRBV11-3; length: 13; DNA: TGTGCCAGCAGCTTAGGCTACAATCAGCCCCAGCATTTT; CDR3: CASSLGYNQPQHF
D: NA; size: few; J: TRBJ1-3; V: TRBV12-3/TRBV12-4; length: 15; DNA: TGTGCCAGCAGTTCGCGGGGGTTGCGGGGAAACACCATATATTTT; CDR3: CASSSRGLRGNTIYF
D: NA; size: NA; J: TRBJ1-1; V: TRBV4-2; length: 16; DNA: TGTGCCAGCAGCCTCCCCACCATGGGGGGTTGGACTGAAGCTTTCTTT; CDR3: CASSLPTMGGWTEAFF
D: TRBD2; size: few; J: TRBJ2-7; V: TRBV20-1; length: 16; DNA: TGCAGTGCTTCCGGGACTAGCGGGAGGAGCTCCTACGAGCAGTACTTC; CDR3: CSASGTSGRSSYEQYF
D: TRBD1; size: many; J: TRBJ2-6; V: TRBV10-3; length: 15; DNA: TGTGCCACCGGACAGGGGGACTCTGGGGCCAACGTCCTGACTTTC; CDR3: CATGQGDSGANVLTF
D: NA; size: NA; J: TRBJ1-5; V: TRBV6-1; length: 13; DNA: TGTGCCAGTTCAAATCACCCATATCAGCCCCAGCATTTT; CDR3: CASSNHPYQPQHF
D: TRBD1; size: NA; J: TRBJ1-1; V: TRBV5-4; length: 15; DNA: TGTGCCAGCAGCGGGGGGGGACAGGGGATCACTGAAGCTTTCTTT; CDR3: CASSGGGQGITEAFF
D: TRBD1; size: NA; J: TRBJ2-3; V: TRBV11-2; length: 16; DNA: TGTGCCAGCAGCTTAGGACAGGGGGGCATCCCAGATACGCAGTATTTT; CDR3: CASSLGQGGIPDTQYF
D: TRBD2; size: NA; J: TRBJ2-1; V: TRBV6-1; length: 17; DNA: TGTGCCAGCAGTAAGCAACCGGGACTAGCGGGAGCCAATGAGCAGTTCTTC; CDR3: CASSKQPGLAGANEQFF
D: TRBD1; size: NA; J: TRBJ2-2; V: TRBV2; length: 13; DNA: TGTGCCAGCAGTTTGACAGGGGCCGGGGAGCTGTTTTTT; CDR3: CASSLTGAGELFF
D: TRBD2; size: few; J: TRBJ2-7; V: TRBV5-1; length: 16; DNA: TGCGCCAGCAGCTTGGTCGGTAGCGGGATGGGGTACGAGCAGTACTTC; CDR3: CASSLVGSGMGYEQYF
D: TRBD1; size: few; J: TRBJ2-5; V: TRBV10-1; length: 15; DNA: TGCGCCAGCCTCTCGGGACAGGGGGTCGGGGAGACCCAGTACTTC; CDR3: CASLSGQGVGETQYF
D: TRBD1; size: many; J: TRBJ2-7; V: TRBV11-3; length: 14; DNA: TGTGCCAGCAGCCTCATGGGACAGACCTACGAGCAGTACTTC; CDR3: CASSLMGQTYEQYF
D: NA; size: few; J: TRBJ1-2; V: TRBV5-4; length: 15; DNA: TGTGCCAGCAGCTCTTGGACGGATCCTAACTATGGCTACACCTTC; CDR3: CASSSWTDPNYGYTF
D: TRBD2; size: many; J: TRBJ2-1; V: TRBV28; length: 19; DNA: TGTGCCAGCAGTGGGGGACTAGCGGGAGTTGGGTACTCCTACAATGAGCAGTTCTTC; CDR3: CASSGGLAGVGYSYNEQFF
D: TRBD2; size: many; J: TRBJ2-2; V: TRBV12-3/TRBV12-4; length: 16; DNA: TGTGCCAGCAGTCCGATTCTGACTAGCTCAGGCGGGGAGCTGTTTTTT; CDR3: CASSPILTSSGGELFF